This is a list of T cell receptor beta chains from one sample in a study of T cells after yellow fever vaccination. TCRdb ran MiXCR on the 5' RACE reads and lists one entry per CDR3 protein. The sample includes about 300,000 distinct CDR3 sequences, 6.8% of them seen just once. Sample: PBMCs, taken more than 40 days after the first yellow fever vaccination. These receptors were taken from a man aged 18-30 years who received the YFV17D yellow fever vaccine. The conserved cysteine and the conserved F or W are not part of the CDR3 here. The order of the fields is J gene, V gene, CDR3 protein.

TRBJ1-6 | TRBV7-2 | ASSLVGWASGGSPLH
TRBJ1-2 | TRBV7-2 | ASSLDTITYGYT
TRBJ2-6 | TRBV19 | ASSIGISGANVLT
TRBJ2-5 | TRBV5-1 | ASSADREDEETQY
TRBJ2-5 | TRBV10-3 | AISEGQGRETQY
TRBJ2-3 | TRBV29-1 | SADRGLGDTQY
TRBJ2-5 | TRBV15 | ATSRDRDNQETQY
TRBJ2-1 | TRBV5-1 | ASSATDNNEQF
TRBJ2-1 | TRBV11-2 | ASSLDAWEGSGGVYNEQF
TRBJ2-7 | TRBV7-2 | ASSLGAGMDEQY
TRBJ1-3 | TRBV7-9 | ASSLVRGRNGNTIY
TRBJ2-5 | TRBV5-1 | ASSLGVEETQY
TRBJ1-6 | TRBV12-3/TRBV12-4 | ASSGDINSPLH
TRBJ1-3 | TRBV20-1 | SAADRAGNTIY
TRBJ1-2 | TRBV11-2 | ASRGQKSFYGYT
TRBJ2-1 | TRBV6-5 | ASSFERGGRNEQF
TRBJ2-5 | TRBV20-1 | SARKGGQETQY
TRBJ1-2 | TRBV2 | ASTLGGFDGYT
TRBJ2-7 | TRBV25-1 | ASSDPWSYEQY
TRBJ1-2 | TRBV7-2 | ASIGGGQRDYGYT
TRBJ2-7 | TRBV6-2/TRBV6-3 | ASSRDSYYEQY
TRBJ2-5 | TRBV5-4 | ASSLGLIRGTLTEETQY
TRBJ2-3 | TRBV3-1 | ASSQGNLETDTQY
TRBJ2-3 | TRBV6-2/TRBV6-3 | ASSYDVGGLVVRGTDTQY
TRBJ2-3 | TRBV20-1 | SARRDTSTDTQY
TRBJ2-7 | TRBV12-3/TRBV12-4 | ASSDGARDYEQY
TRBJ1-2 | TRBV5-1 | ASSSQMNGNYGYT
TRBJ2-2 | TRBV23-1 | ASSPGPRNTGELF
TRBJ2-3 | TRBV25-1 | ASGDRGPTDTQY
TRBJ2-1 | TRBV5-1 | ASSPGQWGGGEQF
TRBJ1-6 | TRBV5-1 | ASSFRDRQNSPLH
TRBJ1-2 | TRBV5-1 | ASSSGQVDYGYT
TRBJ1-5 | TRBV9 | ASSVLSGAANGPQH
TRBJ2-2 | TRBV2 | ASSARGRHTGELF
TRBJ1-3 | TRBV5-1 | ASSLGTGQNTIY
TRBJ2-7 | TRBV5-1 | ASSPGGGLRDEQY
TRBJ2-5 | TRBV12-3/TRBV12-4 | ASSRRGVETQY
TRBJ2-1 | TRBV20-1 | SARTGAPSGDGTEQF
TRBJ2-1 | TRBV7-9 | ASSLAGTRYNEQF
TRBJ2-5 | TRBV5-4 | ASSQGLAGRNQETQY
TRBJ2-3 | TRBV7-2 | ASSLAAAPTDTQY
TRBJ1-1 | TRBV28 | ASSSRNPKRNTEAF
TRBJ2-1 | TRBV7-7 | ASSLGRQGWNEQF
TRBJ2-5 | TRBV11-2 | ASSFSPGRFPQETQY
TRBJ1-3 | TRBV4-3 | ASSTNWGNTIY
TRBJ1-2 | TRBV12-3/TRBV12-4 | ASSAWTFSHGYT
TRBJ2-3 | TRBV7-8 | ASSLEIIGLTTATDTQY
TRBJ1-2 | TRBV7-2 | ASSLIHSAGNYGYT
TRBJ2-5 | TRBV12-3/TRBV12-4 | ASSFSGAETQY
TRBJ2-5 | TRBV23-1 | ASSPHRETQY
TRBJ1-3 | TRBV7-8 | ASSFLVGGLGNTIY
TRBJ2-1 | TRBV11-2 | ASSLASGPRSEQF
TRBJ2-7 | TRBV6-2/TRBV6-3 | ASSLTGTGTYEQY
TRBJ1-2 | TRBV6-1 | ASTKGGVADGYT
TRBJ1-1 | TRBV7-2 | ASSPSGTGLEAF